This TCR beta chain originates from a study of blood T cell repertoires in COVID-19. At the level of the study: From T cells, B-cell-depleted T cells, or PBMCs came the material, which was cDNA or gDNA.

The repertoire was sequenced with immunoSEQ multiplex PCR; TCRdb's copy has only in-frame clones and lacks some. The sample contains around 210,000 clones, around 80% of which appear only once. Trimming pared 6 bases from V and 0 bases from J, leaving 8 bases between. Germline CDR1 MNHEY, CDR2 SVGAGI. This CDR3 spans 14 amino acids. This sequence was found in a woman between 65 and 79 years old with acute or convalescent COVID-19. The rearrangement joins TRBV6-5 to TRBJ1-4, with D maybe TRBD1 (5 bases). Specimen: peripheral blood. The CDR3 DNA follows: TGTGCCAGCAGCCTGACAGCAACTAATGAAAAACTGTTTTTT. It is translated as CASSLTATNEKLFF.